The 21 T cell receptor beta chains listed next were all sequenced from one sample in a study of T cell repertoires in cytomegalovirus infection. One entry per CDR3 protein, called by TCRdb with MiXCR from the reads. The sample lists more than 250,000 distinct CDR3 sequences, around 13% seen once, with roughly 8.9% in the top ten. The sequenced sample consisted of PBMCs. Receptors originate from a human donor in good health (CMV status not recorded). Some clones in this sample may be carry-over from other donors' samples.

This clonotype has only a few counts. The rearrangement uses TRBV25-1 and TRBJ1-2; 10 bases are a match to TRBD1. The CDR3 is 16 residues long. Germline V gene sequence: CDR1 MGHDK, CDR2 SYGVNS. V gave up 5 bases and J gave up 3 bases; unmatched junction bases: 9. CDR3 sequence (DNA): TGTGCCAGCAGTCTGTTACATGGACAGGGGGACTATGGCTACACCTTC. It encodes CASSLLHGQGDYGYTF.

This clonotype was recorded a few times. The rearrangement joins TRBV18 to TRBJ2-7; 10 nucleotides align to TRBD1. Trimming removed 3 bases from V and 3 bases from J; junction bases left unmatched: 5. CDR1 is KGHSH and CDR2 is LQKENI in the germline V gene. The CDR3 contains 15 residues. Here the CDR3 DNA reads TGTGCCAGCTCACCTACCGGGACAGGGGTCTACGAGCAGTACTTC. This encodes CASSPTGTGVYEQYF.

This clonotype was counted many times. The rearrangement links TRBV4-3 to TRBJ1-5; possibly TRBD1 for D (5 bases). The CDR3 is 14 residues long. Trimming removed 2 bases from V and 5 bases from J, with 10 bases in between. CDR1 is LGHNA and CDR2 is YSLEER in the germline V gene. For the CDR3, the DNA is TGCGCCAGCAGCCAATTCACAGGAGATCAGCCCCAGCATTTT. Translated: CASSQFTGDQPQHF.

Only a few counts were recorded for this clonotype. V usage is TRBV28 and J usage is TRBJ2-1, with 7 bases aligning to TRBD1. This CDR3 has 16 amino acids. Unmatched junction bases numbered 9, after V lost 7 bases and J lost 0 bases. The germline CDR1 and CDR2 sequences are MDHEN and SYDVKM. CDR3 DNA sequence: TGTGCCAGCAAATCTATGTGGGACAGCTCCTACAATGAGCAGTTCTTC. Its translation is CASKSMWDSSYNEQFF.

This clonotype was detected only a few times. J is TRBJ2-1 and V is TRBV7-2, with 9 bases matching TRBD2. V dropped 2 bases and J dropped 1; count of bases not matched to a gene: 9. The CDR3 is 18 residues long. From germline, CDR1 is SGHTA and CDR2 FQGNSA. The DNA of the CDR3 is TGTGCCAGCAGCTTATGGTCTAGCGGGATCCGTTCCTACAATGAGCAGTTCTTC. Residues: CASSLWSSGIRSYNEQFF.

CDR3 in amino acids: CASSQSYSGEQYF. CDR3 nucleotides: TGTGCCAGCAGCCAGTCTTATTCGGGGGAGCAGTACTTC. The chain links TRBV14 to TRBJ2-7; perhaps TRBD2 as D (5 bases). The CDR3 spans 13 residues. Germline CDR1 reads SGHDN; CDR2 reads FVKESK. V lost 3 bases and J 7 bases, leaving 13 bases between the germline ends.

This clonotype was recorded at least ten times. The chain has TRBV7-2 and TRBJ2-3, with D possibly being TRBD2 (7 bases). Trimming took off 4 bases at V and 3 bases at J, with 17 bases between the two ends. The CDR3 has 16 amino acids. CDR1 is SGHTA and CDR2 is FQGNSA in the germline V gene. The CDR3 nucleotides read TGTGCCAGCAGCTCCAGAGGGGGGGGGCCGACAGATACGCAGTATTTT. Protein sequence: CASSSRGGGPTDTQYF.

This clonotype was picked up many times. The V gene is TRBV6-4, the J gene TRBJ1-1, with 7 bases matching TRBD1. V trimming: 0 bases; J trimming: 5 bases; junction bases outside the gene matches: 3. This CDR3 spans 14 amino acids. Germline CDR1 and CDR2: MRHNA and SNTAGT. The CDR3 DNA is TGTGCCAGCAGTGACTCGCAGGGGGGGACTGAAGCTTTCTTT. Encoded protein: CASSDSQGGTEAFF.

Notes on this clonotype: A much larger clone lies one base from this, so it may be a read error. The genes are TRBV20-1 and TRBJ2-1; no clear D. Per the germline V gene, CDR1 is DFQATT and CDR2 is SNEGSKA (reference sequence). This CDR3 has 15 residues. CDR3 sequence: CSADRPLSSYIEQFF. The CDR3 DNA reads TGCAGTGCCGATAGACCGTTAAGCTCCTACATTGAGCAGTTCTTC.

This clonotype was counted only a few times. The rearrangement uses TRBV10-3 and TRBJ1-5; the D gene is possibly TRBD1 (5 bases). There are 15 residues in the CDR3. V lost 5 bases to trimming and J lost 5 bases, with 16 bases between them. CDR1 and CDR2 from the germline V gene are ENHRY and SYGVKD. The CDR3 protein is CAISPTGEGDQPQHF. CDR3 DNA: TGTGCCATCAGTCCCACGGGAGAAGGGGATCAGCCCCAGCATTTT.

V gene TRBV20-1 combines with J gene TRBJ2-5; 7 bases are a match to TRBD2. Germline CDR1 and CDR2: DFQATT and SNEGSKA (reference sequence). The CDR3 spans 14 residues. V lost 5 bases, J lost 3 bases, and 9 bases stayed unmatched. The CDR3 reads CSAGLQGGKETQYF. CDR3 DNA sequence: TGCAGTGCTGGACTCCAGGGAGGGAAAGAGACCCAGTACTTC.

A few counts support this clonotype. The rearrangement links TRBV20-1 to TRBJ2-3; D ambiguous. Germline CDR1 and CDR2: DFQATT and SNEGSKA (reference sequence). This CDR3 is 16 amino acids long. Between the trimmed V and J ends, which lost 0 bases and 4 bases, there was a span of 17 bases. CDR3 in amino acids: CSARDSDRALPDTQYF. DNA for the CDR3: TGCAGTGCTAGAGATTCGGACCGAGCTCTTCCAGATACGCAGTATTTT.

The chain couples TRBV5-1 to TRBJ2-1; D is undetermined. V was shortened by 4 bases and J by 2 bases, with 19 bases between the two germline ends. Germline V gene sequence: CDR1 SGHRS, CDR2 YFSETQ. The CDR3 loop spans 17 amino acids. This chain's CDR3 is CASSHTPPGPAYNEQFF. The CDR3 DNA is TGCGCCAGCAGCCACACTCCACCCGGGCCCGCCTACAATGAGCAGTTCTTC.

V usage is TRBV6-6 and J usage is TRBJ1-6; 7 bases line up with TRBD1. The CDR3 consists of 14 residues. Germline V gives CDR1 MNHNY, CDR2 SVGAGI (reference sequence). J lost 13 bases, V lost 5 bases, and 11 bases had no gene match. The CDR3 DNA reads TGTGCCAGCAGTGGCGGACAGGACTCATCTCCCCTCCACTTT. It translates to CASSGGQDSSPLHF.

The gene calls are TRBV9 and TRBJ1-5; 8 nucleotides match TRBD1. Germline V gives CDR1 SGDLS, CDR2 YYNGEE. After removal of 0 bases from V and 4 bases from J, the junction contained 3 bases not matched to a gene. CDR3 size: 15 residues. CDR3 amino acids: CASSVDDRGNQPQHF. CDR3 nucleotides: TGTGCCAGCAGCGTAGATGACAGGGGTAATCAGCCCCAGCATTTT.

The genes are TRBV5-1 and TRBJ1-1; no firm D call. Germline V lookup: CDR1 SGHRS, CDR2 YFSETQ. Between the trimmed V and J ends, which lost 1 base and 0 bases, there was a span of 7 bases. The CDR3 has 14 residues. The CDR3: CASSLHPMNTEAFF. The DNA of the CDR3 is TGCGCCAGCAGCTTGCACCCGATGAACACTGAAGCTTTCTTT.

As regards this clonotype: A much larger clone is a single base away; this may be a read error. The CDR3 coding sequence is TGTGCCAGCAACGCTGCAGGTCTTGTCAATGAGCAGTTGTTC. Residues: CASNAAGLVNEQLF. The chain employs TRBV7-8 and TRBJ2-1; unclear D gene. This CDR3 has 14 residues. Germline CDR1 SGHVS, CDR2 FQNEAQ. Full variable domain (rest looked up from reference TRBV7-8 and TRBJ2-1): GAGVSQSPRYKVAKRGQDVALRCDPISGHVSLFWYQQALGQGPEFLTYFQNEAQLDKSGLPSDRFFAERPEGSVSTLKIQRTQQEDSAVYLCASNAAGLVNEQLFGPGTRLTVL.

This clonotype was recorded at least ten times. The CDR3 region has the DNA TGTGCCAGCAGCTTACTAGGCAGGGGTCACCTCCACTTT. Its protein product is CASSLLGRGHLHF. The chain combines TRBV7-2 with TRBJ1-6, with D maybe TRBD1 (6 bases). The CDR3 sequence is 13 residues long. V was clipped by 2 bases and J by 15 bases, with 14 bases between them. Germline assignment: CDR1 SGHTA and CDR2 FQGNSA. The full variable domain, its missing parts supplied by reference TRBV7-2 and TRBJ1-6, is GAGVSQSPSNKVTEKGKDVELRCDPISGHTALYWYRQSLGQGLEFLIYFQGNSAPDKSGLPSDRFSAERTGGSVSTLTIQRTQQEDSAVYLCASSLLGRGHLHFGNGTRLTVT.

This clonotype was detected ten times or more. The rearrangement links TRBV7-6 to TRBJ1-6; D uncertain. The V gene's germline CDR1 is SGHVS and CDR2 FNYEAQ. The CDR3 is 17 residues long. V was shortened by 2 bases and J by 7 bases, with 18 bases between the two germline ends. The CDR3 protein is CASSLKGPGLGNSPLHF. In DNA, the CDR3 is TGTGCCAGCAGCTTAAAAGGACCTGGTCTCGGGAATTCACCCCTCCACTTT.

This clonotype was detected ten times or more. The V and J genes are TRBV6-6 and TRBJ2-7; 13 bases are a match to TRBD2. Per the germline V gene, CDR1 is MNHNY and CDR2 is SVGAGI (reference sequence). The ends lost 2 bases at V and 5 bases at J; junction bases unmatched: 6. CDR3 length: 16 amino acids. The DNA of the CDR3 is TGTGCCAGCAGTTACACCGGGACTAGCGGGATTCACGAGCAGTACTTC. It yields the protein CASSYTGTSGIHEQYF.

The rearrangement joins TRBV27 to TRBJ1-1, with a tentative D call TRBD1 (5 bases). Trimming took 3 bases from V and 8 from J, leaving 13 bases between them. This CDR3 region has 13 residues. The germline gives CDR1 MNHEY, CDR2 SMNVEV (reference sequence). DNA for the CDR3: TGTGCCAGCAGTTTGTTCGGGGGGGAGGAAGCTTTCTTT. Protein sequence: CASSLFGGEEAFF.